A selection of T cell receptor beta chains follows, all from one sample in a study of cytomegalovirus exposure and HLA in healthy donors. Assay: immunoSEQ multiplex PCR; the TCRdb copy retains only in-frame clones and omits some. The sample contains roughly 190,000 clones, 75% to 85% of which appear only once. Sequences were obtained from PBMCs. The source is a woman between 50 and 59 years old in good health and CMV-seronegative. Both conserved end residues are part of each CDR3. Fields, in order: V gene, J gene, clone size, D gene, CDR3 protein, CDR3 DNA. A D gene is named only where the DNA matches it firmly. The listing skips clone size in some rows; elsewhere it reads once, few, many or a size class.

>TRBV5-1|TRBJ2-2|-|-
CASSAKAQGNTGELFF
TGCGCCAGCAGCGCCAAGGCCCAGGGGAACACCGGGGAGCTGTTTTTT
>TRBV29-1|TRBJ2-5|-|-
CSVVWVRETQYF
TGCAGCGTTGTATGGGTGAGGGAGACCCAGTACTTC
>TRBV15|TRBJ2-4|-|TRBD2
CATRDAGVAKNIQYF
TGTGCCACCAGGGACGCGGGAGTAGCCAAAAACATTCAGTACTTC
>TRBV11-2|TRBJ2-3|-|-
CASSLIRQGKRGDTQYF
TGTGCCAGCAGCCTGATTCGCCAGGGCAAAAGGGGAGATACGCAGTATTTT
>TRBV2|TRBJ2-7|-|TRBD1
CASSQTGGDNYEQYF
TGTGCCAGCAGCCAAACAGGGGGCGACAACTACGAGCAGTACTTC
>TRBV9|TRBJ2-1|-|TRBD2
CASSGSGGDNEQFF
TGTGCCAGCAGCGGTAGCGGGGGGGACAATGAGCAGTTCTTC
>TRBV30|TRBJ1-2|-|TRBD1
CASGDRVHHGYTF
TGCGCCTCGGGGGACAGGGTCCATCATGGCTACACCTTC
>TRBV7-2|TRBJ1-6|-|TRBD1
CASSQAGTGSSPLHF
TGTGCCAGCAGCCAAGCCGGGACAGGGAGTTCACCCCTCCACTTT
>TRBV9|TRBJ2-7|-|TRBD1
CASSGARGTEQYF
TGTGCCAGCAGCGGGGCCAGGGGGACCGAGCAGTACTTC
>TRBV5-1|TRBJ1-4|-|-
CASSLRVSNEKLFF
TGCGCCAGCAGCCTCCGGGTCTCTAATGAAAAACTGTTTTTT
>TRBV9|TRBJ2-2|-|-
CASSERATITGELFF
TGTGCCAGCAGCGAGAGGGCGACAATTACCGGGGAGCTGTTTTTT
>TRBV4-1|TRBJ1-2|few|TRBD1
CASRDNRGHSYGYTF
TGCGCCAGCAGAGACAACAGGGGGCATAGCTATGGCTACACCTTC
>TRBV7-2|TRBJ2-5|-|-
CASSPRAGSGFSDQETQYF
TGTGCCAGCAGCCCTAGGGCAGGGTCAGGGTTTTCGGACCAAGAGACCCAGTACTTC
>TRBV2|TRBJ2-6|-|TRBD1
CASSLNIQGQGPSGANVLTF
TGTGCCAGCAGCCTGAACATCCAGGGACAGGGGCCCTCTGGGGCCAACGTCCTGACTTTC
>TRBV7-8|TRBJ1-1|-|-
CASSLALGNTEAFF
TGTGCCAGCAGCTTAGCCCTCGGGAACACTGAAGCTTTCTTT